The source of this TCR beta chain is a study of cytomegalovirus exposure and HLA in healthy donors. Study-wide results and caveats: It emerged from a later analysis that several of the most significant clusters appeared to be linked to common viral pathogens.

A remark on this clone: Its antigen remains unidentified.

There are 17 residues in the CDR3. Germline-derived CDR1 and CDR2 are LNHDA and SQIVND (reference sequence). J lost 5 bases, V lost 7 bases, and 13 bases had no gene match. A multiplex PCR was run with 60 Vbeta primers and 13 Jbeta primers. The protocol was immunoSEQ multiplex PCR, while the TCRdb copy is restricted to in-frame clones and leaves out a portion. The data show tens of thousands of clones, around 60% seen once. The J gene is TRBJ2-2, the V gene TRBV19, with TRBD1 identical over 10 bases. The sequenced material came from PBMCs. The receptor was isolated from a male donor in good health and CMV-seropositive. The CDR3 DNA is TGTGCCAGTATTCCCCCCCCGGGACAGGGGTCGACCGGGGAGCTGTTTTTT. Translated: CASIPPPGQGSTGELFF.